Shown below are 25 T cell receptor beta chains from a single sample sequenced in a study of blood T cell repertoires in COVID-19. Libraries were prepared by immunoSEQ multiplex PCR; TCRdb keeps only in-frame clonotypes and omits some of them. This table holds 75,000 to 100,000 clones, roughly four fifths found once. The sample taken for sequencing was peripheral blood. Receptor source: a human donor in a cohort sampled during active COVID-19.

The V gene is TRBV6-5, the J gene TRBJ2-2; maybe TRBD1 (5 bases). V lost 6 bases and J 4 bases, leaving 12 bases between the germline ends. The CDR3 contains 14 residues. Germline values: CDR1 MNHEY, CDR2 SVGAGI. The CDR3 bases are TGTGCCAGCAGGAAGGTCAGGGCCACCGGGGAGCTGTTTTTT. It is translated as CASRKVRATGELFF.

The chain couples TRBV24-1 to TRBJ1-2; no definite D call. V was cut by 4 bases and J by 5 bases, with 10 bases left in between. Germline lookup yields CDR1 KGHDR and CDR2 SFDVKD. CDR3 size: 13 residues. The DNA for the CDR3 is TGTGCCACCAGTGACACCAGCGGTTATGGCTACACCTTC. Its translation is CATSDTSGYGYTF.

This clone has a handful of counts. The rearrangement joins TRBV30 to TRBJ1-1, with a possible D match to TRBD1 (6 bases). The V gene lost 3 bases and the J gene lost 2 bases, with 13 bases spanning the gap. Per germline, CDR1 GTSNPN and CDR2 SVGIG (reference sequence). The CDR3 is made up of 14 amino acids. CDR3 sequence (DNA): TGTGCCTGGAGCGAAGGACAGCGAAACACTGAAGCTTTCTTT. This translates into CAWSEGQRNTEAFF.

The chain uses TRBV7-3 and TRBJ1-1; D is unclear. Germline CDR1 SGHTA, CDR2 FQGTGA. CDR3 length: 13 amino acids. Trimming removed 9 bases at V and 1 base at J, with 12 bases between. In DNA, the CDR3 is TGTGCCAGTTGCTATGGGCCGAACACTGAAGCTTTCTTT. Amino acids: CASCYGPNTEAFF.

The chain uses TRBV7-2 and TRBJ1-1, with a weak D call TRBD1 (5 bases). Germline values: CDR1 SGHTA, CDR2 FQGNSA. V gave up 11 bases and J gave up 6 bases, with 7 bases separating them. This CDR3 is 9 amino acids long. The CDR3 sequence is CAVGAEAFF. As DNA, the CDR3 is TGTGCCGTAGGGGCTGAAGCTTTCTTT.

The chain combines TRBV5-1 with TRBJ1-2; 8 bases line up with TRBD1. Losses at the gene ends were 0 bases for V and 0 bases for J; bases not matched to a gene: 4. The CDR3 consists of 16 residues. CDR1 and CDR2 from the germline V gene are SGHRS and YFSETQ. DNA for the CDR3: TGCGCCAGCAGCTTGGGGGGGACAGGAGCTAACTATGGCTACACCTTC. Protein: CASSLGGTGANYGYTF.

V usage is TRBV3-1 (or the pseudogene TRBV3-2) and J usage is TRBJ1-6, with TRBD1 as a possible D gene (6 bases). The ends were cut back, 4 bases at V and 9 bases at J, with 16 bases in the middle. Germline assignment: CDR1 LGHDT and CDR2 YNNKEL (reference sequence). The CDR3 consists of 15 residues. The chain's CDR3 is CASSLGQRISSPLHF. CDR3 coding DNA: TGTGCCAGCAGCCTCGGACAGCGAATATCTTCACCCCTCCACTTT.

This chain uses TRBV18 with TRBJ1-5, with a weak D call TRBD1 (5 bases). CDR3 size: 17 residues. In germline, CDR1 is KGHSH, CDR2 LQKENI. The ends were cut back, 3 bases at V and 2 bases at J, with 17 bases in the middle. DNA of the CDR3: TGTGCCAGCTCACCGCGTAATCTCCTGGGGCGCAATCAGCCCCAGCATTTT. Translation gives CASSPRNLLGRNQPQHF.

The rearrangement joins TRBV11-2 to TRBJ1-5, with a tentative D call TRBD1 (6 bases). The CDR3 runs 13 residues. V shed 2 bases and J shed 4 bases, with 6 bases lying between them. CDR1 and CDR2 (germline): SGHAT, FQNNGV. The CDR3: CASSLQGNQPQHF. The CDR3 region has the DNA TGTGCCAGCAGCTTACAGGGGAATCAGCCCCAGCATTTT.

V gene TRBV6-5 combines with J gene TRBJ2-7, with 10 bases aligning to TRBD2. The germline gives CDR1 MNHEY, CDR2 SVGAGI. This CDR3 contains 14 residues. V shed 6 bases, J shed 2 bases, and the junction held 4 bases outside the gene matches. CDR3 in amino acids: CASRLAGVPYEQYF. The CDR3 DNA reads TGTGCCAGCAGGCTAGCGGGGGTTCCCTACGAGCAGTACTTC.

The V gene is TRBV18, the J gene TRBJ1-1; D gene uncertain. Germline loops: CDR1 KGHSH, CDR2 LQKENI. Trimming shortened V by 4 bases and J by 0 bases, and 12 bases separated the two germline ends. The CDR3 length is 15 residues. CDR3 amino acids: CASSLGGGVNTEAFF. CDR3 DNA: TGTGCCAGCTCACTTGGAGGAGGAGTGAACACTGAAGCTTTCTTT.

The rearrangement uses TRBV6-5 and TRBJ2-3, with 8 bases lining up with TRBD2. Germline CDR1 MNHEY, CDR2 SVGAGI. The length of the CDR3 is 14 residues. Trimming cost V 5 bases and J 4 bases; bases outside gene matches: 5. CDR3 bases: TGTGCCAGCAGTAAGGGACTAGGAGCAGATACGCAGTATTTT. Translation: CASSKGLGADTQYF.

This clone occurred once. The J gene is TRBJ1-1, the V gene TRBV18, with unresolved D. Germline V gene sequence: CDR1 KGHSH, CDR2 LQKENI. The CDR3 runs to 15 residues. The V and J ends lost 8 bases and 1 base respectively, with 17 bases between them. CDR3: CASTITGRSNTEAFF. The CDR3 DNA sequence: TGTGCCAGCACCATCACGGGGAGGTCGAACACTGAAGCTTTCTTT.

The chain carries TRBV19 and TRBJ2-7, with 7 bases identical to TRBD1. The CDR3 is 15 amino acids. In germline, CDR1 is LNHDA, CDR2 SQIVND (reference sequence). V lost 3 bases, J lost 0 bases, and 5 bases stayed unmatched. CDR3 in amino acids: CASSIGTVSSYEQYF. The CDR3 DNA is TGTGCCAGTAGTATTGGGACAGTAAGCTCCTACGAGCAGTACTTC.

J is TRBJ1-4 and V is TRBV19; TRBD1 matches at 10 bases. CDR3 size: 16 residues. V was pared by 5 bases and J by 0 bases, with 3 bases of the junction left unmatched. Germline V gives CDR1 LNHDA, CDR2 SQIVND (reference sequence). The CDR3 is CASSWDRGATNEKLFF. CDR3 nucleotide sequence: TGTGCCAGTAGTTGGGACAGGGGCGCAACTAATGAAAAACTGTTTTTT.

The gene calls are TRBV7-2 and TRBJ2-7; D may be TRBD2 (6 bases). V lost 1 base to trimming and J lost 4 bases, with 11 bases between them. The germline V gene encodes CDR1 SGHTA and CDR2 FQGNSA. The CDR3 runs 14 residues. The CDR3 sequence is CASSLGIGTYEQYF. In nucleotides, the CDR3 is TGTGCCAGCAGCTTAGGAATAGGGACTTACGAGCAGTACTTC.

This clone was seen only once. Other nucleotide sequences in the sample specify the same CDR3. This chain joins TRBV6-5 and TRBJ2-1; D is unclear. Germline CDR1 and CDR2: MNHEY and SVGAGI. Trimming stripped 5 bases from V and 5 bases from J, with 4 bases between. This CDR3 comprises 11 residues. The CDR3 bases are TGTGCCAGCAGTCGCGACAATGAGCAGTTCTTC. It encodes CASSRDNEQFF.

V and J are TRBV28 and TRBJ1-2; 7 bases map to TRBD1. Looked up from germline, CDR1 is MDHEN and CDR2 is SYDVKM. This CDR3 comprises 13 residues. Germline trimming cut 8 bases from V and 4 bases from J; bases unmatched to any gene: 7. CDR3 protein: CASFTTGTYGYTF. As DNA, the CDR3 is TGTGCCAGCTTCACGACAGGGACCTATGGCTACACCTTC.

V gene TRBV6-5 combines with J gene TRBJ1-2, with 8 bases matching TRBD1. J was trimmed by 8 bases and V by 2 bases; bases with no gene match: 7. This CDR3 comprises 14 residues. Germline loops: CDR1 MNHEY, CDR2 SVGAGI. The CDR3 region has the DNA TGTGCCAGCAGTTACCTAGACAGGGGTGGAGGCTACACCTTC. Amino acids: CASSYLDRGGGYTF.

This rearrangement joins TRBV10-2 to TRBJ1-3; D unresolved. The CDR3 length is 12 residues. The V end lost 5 bases, the J end lost 9 bases, and 11 bases lay between the germline ends. Germline lookup yields CDR1 WSHSY and CDR2 SAAADI. Here the CDR3 DNA reads TGCGCCAGCAGTATACGGGGTTCCACCATATATTTT. Translation: CASSIRGSTIYF.

This sequence joins TRBV7-6 and TRBJ2-3, with TRBD1 matching 7 bases. The J segment lost 0 bases and the V segment lost 5 bases, leaving 5 bases of the junction unmatched. This CDR3 is built from 15 residues. CDR1 SGHVS and CDR2 FNYEAQ come from the germline V gene. CDR3 loop: CASSTGALSTDTQYF. CDR3 nucleotide sequence: TGTGCCAGCAGCACAGGGGCCCTAAGCACAGATACGCAGTATTTT.

The V gene is TRBV5-4, the J gene TRBJ2-1; D may be TRBD2 (7 bases). V lost 0 bases to trimming and J lost 4 bases, with 17 bases between them. Germline V gives CDR1 SGHNT, CDR2 YYREEE (reference sequence). The CDR3 has 17 amino acids. CDR3 protein: CASSLAGGGGTYNEQFF. The CDR3 nucleotides read TGTGCCAGCAGCTTGGCGGGGGGCGGGGGCACTTACAATGAGCAGTTCTTC.

The chain links TRBV28 to TRBJ1-5, with 8 bases that match TRBD1. CDR1 and CDR2 from the germline V gene are MDHEN and SYDVKM. The CDR3 sequence is 16 residues long. With 6 bases clipped from V and 1 base from J, the junction kept 8 bases outside the gene matches. This CDR3 is CASSPGQGMSNQPQHF. In DNA form, the CDR3 reads TGTGCCAGCAGCCCTGGACAGGGTATGAGCAATCAGCCCCAGCATTTT. The whole variable domain, filled in from reference TRBV28 and TRBJ1-5, reads DVKVTQSSRYLVKRTGEKVFLECVQDMDHENMFWYRQDPGLGLRLIYFSYDVKMKEKGDIPEGYSVSREKKERFSLILESASTNQTSMYLCASSPGQGMSNQPQHFGDGTRLSIL.

V usage is TRBV18 and J usage is TRBJ1-2, with 10 bases aligning to TRBD1. J gave up 3 bases and V 2 bases, and 3 bases lay outside the gene matches. The CDR3 covers 15 residues. Germline V CDR1 and CDR2: KGHSH, LQKENI. The CDR3 DNA follows: TGTGCCAGCTCACCATATGACAGGGGGCACTATGGCTACACCTTC. Translating it yields CASSPYDRGHYGYTF.

This clone was detected once. The chain links TRBV3-1 (or the pseudogene TRBV3-2) to TRBJ2-5; 14 bases match TRBD2. The CDR3 is 20 amino acids. The V segment lost 3 bases and the J segment 4 bases; nucleotides outside the gene matches: 16. Germline V gene data show CDR1 as LGHDT and CDR2 as YNNKEL (reference sequence). CDR3 amino acids: CASSHQVTSGGAGSLETQYF. The CDR3 bases are TGTGCCAGCAGCCACCAGGTGACTAGCGGGGGGGCCGGTTCTTTAGAGACCCAGTACTTC.